The sequence of this T cell receptor beta chain was determined in a study of cytotoxic CD8 clonotypes in ibrutinib-treated CLL. The method was immunoSEQ multiplex PCR; TCRdb's version includes in-frame clones alone and lacks a portion of them. The data contain about 130,000 clones, 79% of them seen just once; the ten biggest clones take up about 13%. This CDR3 has 17 amino acids. In germline, CDR1 is SGHVS, CDR2 FQNEAQ. The V gene end was trimmed by 2 bases and the J gene end by 4 bases; junction bases not matched to a gene: 12. Study results and limitations: Clonality was elevated at ibrutinib response and had returned toward baseline at progression.

Points on this clone: The antigen remains undetermined.

The V and J genes are TRBV7-8 and TRBJ2-7; 9 nucleotides match TRBD2. Sequenced here: PBMCs, sampled after 12 months of ibrutinib treatment. The receptor was derived from a human donor with chronic lymphocytic leukemia. CDR3 DNA: TGTGCCAGCAGCTTAATAGGGTCTAGCGGGATTGGGTACGAGCAGTACTTC. This translates into CASSLIGSSGIGYEQYF.